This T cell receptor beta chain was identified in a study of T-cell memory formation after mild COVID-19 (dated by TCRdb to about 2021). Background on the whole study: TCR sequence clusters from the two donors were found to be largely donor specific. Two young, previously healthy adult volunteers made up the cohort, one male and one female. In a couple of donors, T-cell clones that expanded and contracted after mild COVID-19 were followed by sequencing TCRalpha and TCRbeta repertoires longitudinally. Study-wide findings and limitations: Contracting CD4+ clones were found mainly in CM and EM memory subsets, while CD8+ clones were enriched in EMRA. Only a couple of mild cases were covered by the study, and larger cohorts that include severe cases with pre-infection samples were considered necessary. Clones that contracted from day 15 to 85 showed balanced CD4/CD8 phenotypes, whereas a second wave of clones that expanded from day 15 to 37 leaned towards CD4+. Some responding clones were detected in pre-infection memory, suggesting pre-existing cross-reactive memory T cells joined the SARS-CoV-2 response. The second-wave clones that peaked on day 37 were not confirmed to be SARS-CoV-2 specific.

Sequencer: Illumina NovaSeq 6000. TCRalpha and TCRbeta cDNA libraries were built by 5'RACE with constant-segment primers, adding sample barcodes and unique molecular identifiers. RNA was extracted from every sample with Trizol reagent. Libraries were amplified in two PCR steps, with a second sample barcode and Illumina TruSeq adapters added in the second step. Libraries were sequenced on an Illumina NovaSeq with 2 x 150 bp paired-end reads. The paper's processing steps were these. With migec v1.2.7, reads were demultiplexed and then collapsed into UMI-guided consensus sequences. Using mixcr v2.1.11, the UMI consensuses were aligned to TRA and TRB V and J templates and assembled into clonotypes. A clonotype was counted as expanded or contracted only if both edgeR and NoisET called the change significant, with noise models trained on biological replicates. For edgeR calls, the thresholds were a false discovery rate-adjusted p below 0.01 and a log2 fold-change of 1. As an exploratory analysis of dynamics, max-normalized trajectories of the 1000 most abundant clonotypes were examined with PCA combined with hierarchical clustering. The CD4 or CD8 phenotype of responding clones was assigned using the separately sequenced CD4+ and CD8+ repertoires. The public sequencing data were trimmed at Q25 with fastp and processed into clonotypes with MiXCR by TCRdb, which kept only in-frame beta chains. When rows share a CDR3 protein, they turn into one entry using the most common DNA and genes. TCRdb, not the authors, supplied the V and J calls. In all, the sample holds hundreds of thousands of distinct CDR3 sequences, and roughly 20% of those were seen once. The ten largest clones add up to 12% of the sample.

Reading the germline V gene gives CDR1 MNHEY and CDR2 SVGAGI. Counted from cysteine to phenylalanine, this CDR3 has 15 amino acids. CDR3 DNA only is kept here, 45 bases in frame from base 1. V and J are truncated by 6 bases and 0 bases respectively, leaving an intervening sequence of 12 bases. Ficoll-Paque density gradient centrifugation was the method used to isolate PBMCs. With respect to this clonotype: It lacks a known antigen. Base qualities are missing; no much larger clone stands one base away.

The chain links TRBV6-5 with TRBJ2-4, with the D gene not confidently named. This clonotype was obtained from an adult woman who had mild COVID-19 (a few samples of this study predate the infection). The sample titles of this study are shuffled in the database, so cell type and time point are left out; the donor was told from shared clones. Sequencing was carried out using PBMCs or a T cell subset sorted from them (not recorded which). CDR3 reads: CASSTRQAAKNIQYF. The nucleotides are TGTGCCAGCAGCACCCGTCAAGCAGCCAAAAACATTCAGTACTTC.